Described below is a single TCR beta chain sequence and its context. Its antigen is undetermined. This sample was taken from a study of cytomegalovirus exposure and HLA in healthy donors. Broader study findings: TCR beta V segments were, for the most part, productive about 87% or about 30% of the time in an earlier analysis.

PCR employed 60 Vbeta and 13 Jbeta primers. Original processing methods: Later work found approximately 80 million unique TCR beta chains, with roughly 11 million shared. Libraries were prepared by immunoSEQ multiplex PCR; TCRdb keeps only in-frame clonotypes and omits some of them. V and J calls and clone size are given by that table; D and trimming were obtained from the DNA. The table shows about 120,000 clones, with around three quarters occurring only once. The CDR3 totals 12 residues. With 2 bases clipped from V and 4 bases from J, the junction kept 0 bases outside the gene matches. The germline gives CDR1 SQVTM, CDR2 ANQGSEA.

The chain carries TRBV29-1 and TRBJ2-5; 8 bases map to TRBD1. The specimen was PBMCs. This clonotype was obtained from a woman in her twenties or thirties in good health and CMV-seropositive. CDR3 nucleotide sequence: TGCAGCGTTGAAACAGGGGGAGAGACCCAGTACTTC. Translated: CSVETGGETQYF. The whole variable domain, filled in from reference TRBV29-1 and TRBJ2-5, reads SAVISQKPSRDICQRGTSLTIQCQVDSQVTMMFWYRQQPGQSLTLIATANQGSEATYESGFVIDKFPISRPNLTFSTLTVSNMSPEDSSIYLCSVETGGETQYFGPGTRLLVL.